Below, one TCR beta chain is given with its context. The antigen is unknown. The CDR3 runs 14 residues. V lost 3 bases and J 5 bases, leaving 11 bases between the germline ends. Germline values: CDR1 MNHNS, CDR2 SASEGT. These data are taken from a study of T cell responses to AZD1222 COVID-19 vaccine. About the study: Second doses were pooled across both intervals (about 4 or about 12 weeks).

Sequenced by immunoSEQ multiplex PCR; TCRdb stores in-frame clones only, minus some. The table has 150,000 or so clones, roughly 92% seen once. Study results and caveats: Regions left unmutated in variants are reportedly the target of nearly half of spike-specific TCRs. The donor group comprised mostly white British people and more females; the analysis possibly underestimated clonal diversity. All repertoire sampling was performed exclusively after the peak T cell response.

The TCR comes from an adult in good health. This chain links TRBV6-1 with TRBJ2-1; D possibly corresponds to TRBD2 (6 bases). This sample comprised peripheral blood, obtained on day 0 of AZD1222 vaccination. The CDR3 loop is CASSERRDHNEQFF. CDR3 bases: TGTGCCAGCAGTGAGAGGCGGGACCACAATGAGCAGTTCTTC.